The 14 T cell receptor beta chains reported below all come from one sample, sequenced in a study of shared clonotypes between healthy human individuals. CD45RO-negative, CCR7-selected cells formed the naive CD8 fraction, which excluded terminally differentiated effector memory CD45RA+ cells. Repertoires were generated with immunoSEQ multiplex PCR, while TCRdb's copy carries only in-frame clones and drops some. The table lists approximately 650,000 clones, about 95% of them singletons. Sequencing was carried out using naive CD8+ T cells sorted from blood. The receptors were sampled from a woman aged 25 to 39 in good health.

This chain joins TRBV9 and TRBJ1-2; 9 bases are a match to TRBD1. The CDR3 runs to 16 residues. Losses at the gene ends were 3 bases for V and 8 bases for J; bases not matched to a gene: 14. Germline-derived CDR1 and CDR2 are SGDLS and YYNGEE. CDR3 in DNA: TGTGCCAGCAGCGCCCATGATCCGGGACAGGGTTGGGGCTACACCTTC. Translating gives CASSAHDPGQGWGYTF.

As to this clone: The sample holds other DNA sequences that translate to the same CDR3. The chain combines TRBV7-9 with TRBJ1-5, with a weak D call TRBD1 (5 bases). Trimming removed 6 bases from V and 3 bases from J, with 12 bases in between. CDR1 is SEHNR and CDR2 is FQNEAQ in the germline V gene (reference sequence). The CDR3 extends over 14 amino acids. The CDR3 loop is CASSLGGTNQPQHF. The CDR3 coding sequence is TGTGCCAGCAGTCTGGGGGGTACCAATCAGCCCCAGCATTTT.

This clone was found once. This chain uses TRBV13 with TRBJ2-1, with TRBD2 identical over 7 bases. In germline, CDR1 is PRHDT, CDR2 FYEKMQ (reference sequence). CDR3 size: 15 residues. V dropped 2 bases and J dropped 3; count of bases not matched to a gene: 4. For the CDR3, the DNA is TGTGCCAGCAGCTTATTCCTAGCGGACTACAATGAGCAGTTCTTC. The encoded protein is CASSLFLADYNEQFF.

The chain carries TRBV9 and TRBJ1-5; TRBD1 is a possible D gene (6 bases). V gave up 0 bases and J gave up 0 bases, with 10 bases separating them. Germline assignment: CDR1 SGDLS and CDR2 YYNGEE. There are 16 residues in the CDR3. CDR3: CASSVGAGDSNQPQHF. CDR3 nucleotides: TGTGCCAGCAGCGTAGGTGCAGGGGATAGCAATCAGCCCCAGCATTTT.

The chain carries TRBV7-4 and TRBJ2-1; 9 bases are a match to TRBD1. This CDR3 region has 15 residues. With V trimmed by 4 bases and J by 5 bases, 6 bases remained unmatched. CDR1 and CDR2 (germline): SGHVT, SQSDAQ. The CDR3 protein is CASSSRDRVHNEQFF. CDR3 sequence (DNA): TGTGCCAGCAGCTCGCGGGACAGGGTCCACAATGAGCAGTTCTTC.

DNA for the CDR3: TGCGCCAGCAGCTTGGGGAATAGCGGGAGTTACGAGCAGTACTTC. It codes for CASSLGNSGSYEQYF. The chain carries TRBV5-1 and TRBJ2-7; 9 positions agree with TRBD2. Germline assignment: CDR1 SGHRS and CDR2 YFSETQ. The CDR3 has 15 amino acids. The ends lost 0 bases at V and 4 bases at J; junction bases unmatched: 5.

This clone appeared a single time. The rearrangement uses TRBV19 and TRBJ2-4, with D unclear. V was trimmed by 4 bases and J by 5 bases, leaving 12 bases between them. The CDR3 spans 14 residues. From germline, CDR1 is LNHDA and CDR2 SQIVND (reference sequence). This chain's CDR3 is CASSSPQNENIQYF. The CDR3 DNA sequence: TGTGCCAGTAGTAGCCCCCAGAACGAAAACATTCAGTACTTC.

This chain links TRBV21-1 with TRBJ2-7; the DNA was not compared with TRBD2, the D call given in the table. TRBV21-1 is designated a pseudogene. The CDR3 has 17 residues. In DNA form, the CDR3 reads TGTGCCAGCAGCAAACGGGAACTGAGCGGGAGTACCTACGAGCAGTACTTC. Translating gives CASSKRELSGSTYEQYF.

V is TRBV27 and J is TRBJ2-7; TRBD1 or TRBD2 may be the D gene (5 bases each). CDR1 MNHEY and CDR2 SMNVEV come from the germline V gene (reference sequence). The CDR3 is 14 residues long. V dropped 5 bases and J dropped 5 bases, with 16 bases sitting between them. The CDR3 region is CASSPLVRGHEQYF. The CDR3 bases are TGTGCCAGCAGTCCCCTCGTGAGGGGTCACGAGCAGTACTTC.

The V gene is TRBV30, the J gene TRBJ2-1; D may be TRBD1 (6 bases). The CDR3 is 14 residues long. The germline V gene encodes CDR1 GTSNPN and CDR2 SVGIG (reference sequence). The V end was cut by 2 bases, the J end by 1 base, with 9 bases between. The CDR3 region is CAWSKGESYNEQFF. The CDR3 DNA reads TGTGCCTGGAGTAAGGGGGAGTCCTACAATGAGCAGTTCTTC. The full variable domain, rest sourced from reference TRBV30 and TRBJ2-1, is SQTIHQWPATLVQPVGSPLSLECTVEGTSNPNLYWYRQAAGRGLQLLFYSVGIGQISSEVPQNLSASRPQDRQFILSSKKLLLSDSGFYLCAWSKGESYNEQFFGPGTRLTVL.

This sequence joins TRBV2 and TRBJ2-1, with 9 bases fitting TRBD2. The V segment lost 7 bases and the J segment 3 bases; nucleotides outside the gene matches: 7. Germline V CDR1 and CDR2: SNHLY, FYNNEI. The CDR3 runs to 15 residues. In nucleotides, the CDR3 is TGTGCCAGCAACCCCGGGACTAGCCTCTACAATGAGCAGTTCTTC. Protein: CASNPGTSLYNEQFF. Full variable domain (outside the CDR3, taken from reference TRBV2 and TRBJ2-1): EPEVTQTPSHQVTQMGQEVILRCVPISNHLYFYWYRQILGQKVEFLVSFYNNEISEKSEIFDDQFSVERPDGSNFTLKIRSTKLEDSAMYFCASNPGTSLYNEQFFGPGTRLTVL.

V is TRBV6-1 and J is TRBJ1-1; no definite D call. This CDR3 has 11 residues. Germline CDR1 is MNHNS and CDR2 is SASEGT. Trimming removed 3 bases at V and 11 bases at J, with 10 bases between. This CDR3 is CASSERAGAFF. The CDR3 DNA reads TGTGCCAGCAGTGAGAGGGCTGGGGCTTTCTTT.

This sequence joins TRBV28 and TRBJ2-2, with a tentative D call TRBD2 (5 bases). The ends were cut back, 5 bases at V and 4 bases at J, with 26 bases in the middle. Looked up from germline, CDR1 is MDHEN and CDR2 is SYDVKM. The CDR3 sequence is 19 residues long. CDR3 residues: CASSAQPPGWETGTGELFF. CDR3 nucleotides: TGTGCCAGCAGTGCCCAACCCCCCGGGTGGGAGACCGGCACCGGGGAGCTGTTTTTT.

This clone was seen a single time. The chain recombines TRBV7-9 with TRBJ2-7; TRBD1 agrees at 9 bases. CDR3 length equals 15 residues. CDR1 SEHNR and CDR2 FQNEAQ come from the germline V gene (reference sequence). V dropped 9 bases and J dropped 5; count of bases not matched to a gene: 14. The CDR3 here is CASIPMGTGSHEQYF. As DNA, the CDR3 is TGTGCCAGTATCCCTATGGGGACAGGGTCTCACGAGCAGTACTTC.